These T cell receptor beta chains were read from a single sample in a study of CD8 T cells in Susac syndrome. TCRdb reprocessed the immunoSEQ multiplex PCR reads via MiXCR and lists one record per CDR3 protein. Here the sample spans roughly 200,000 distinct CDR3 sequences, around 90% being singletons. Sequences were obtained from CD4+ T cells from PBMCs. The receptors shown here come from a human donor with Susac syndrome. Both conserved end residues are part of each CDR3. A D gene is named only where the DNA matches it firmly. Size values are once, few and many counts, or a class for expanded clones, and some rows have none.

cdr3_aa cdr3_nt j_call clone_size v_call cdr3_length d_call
CASSQVGGPRETQYF TGCGCCAGCAGCCAAGTGGGGGGGCCCAGGGAGACCCAGTACTTC TRBJ2-5 once TRBV4-1 15 NA
CASRGEYNEQFF TGTGCCAGCAGAGGCGAGTACAATGAGCAGTTCTTC TRBJ2-1 NA TRBV2 12 NA
CASRRLAVRYNEQFF TGCGCCAGCAGGAGACTAGCGGTAAGGTACAATGAGCAGTTCTTC TRBJ2-1 few TRBV5-1 15 TRBD2
CASSLVGQDEQYF TGTGCCAGCAGCTTAGTGGGACAGGACGAGCAGTACTTC TRBJ2-7 NA TRBV11-2 13 TRBD1
CASSKVSSGTGLGYTF TGTGCCAGCAGCAAAGTCTCTAGCGGGACAGGGTTGGGCTACACCTTC TRBJ1-2 NA TRBV21-1 16 NA
CASSPQVRTGIGADTQYF TGTGCCAGCTCACCACAAGTCCGGACAGGGATAGGGGCAGATACGCAGTATTTT TRBJ2-3 NA TRBV18 18 TRBD1
CASSLTFHPGANVLTF TGTGCCAGCAGCTTAACGTTCCACCCTGGGGCCAACGTCCTGACTTTC TRBJ2-6 NA TRBV7-3 16 NA
CASSLNAASGFHAETQYF TGTGCCAGCAGTTTAAACGCGGCTAGCGGTTTTCATGCAGAGACCCAGTACTTC TRBJ2-5 NA TRBV12-3/TRBV12-4 18 TRBD2
CASSIGFRDSDYNEQFF TGTGCCAGTAGTATAGGTTTCCGGGACTCCGACTACAATGAGCAGTTCTTC TRBJ2-1 NA TRBV19 17 NA
CASSRSAGGPYNEQFF TGTGCCAGCAGCCGTTCTGCGGGAGGGCCCTACAATGAGCAGTTCTTC TRBJ2-1 NA TRBV7-6 16 TRBD2
CATSPSGTGELFF TGTGCCACCAGCCCCTCCGGAACCGGGGAGCTGTTTTTT TRBJ2-2 NA TRBV15 13 NA
CASRPPLSRGDTQYF TGTGCCAGCAGGCCACCTCTTAGTAGAGGAGATACGCAGTATTTT TRBJ2-3 NA TRBV12-3/TRBV12-4 15 NA
CASSQGTLNTEAFF TGTGCCAGCTCACAGGGCACGTTGAACACTGAAGCTTTCTTT TRBJ1-1 few TRBV18 14 NA
CASNRGAGGGFGGYTF TGTGCCAGCAACCGGGGGGCAGGGGGCGGGTTTGGTGGCTACACCTTC TRBJ1-2 NA TRBV11-2 16 TRBD1
CSVEGTGLGETQYF TGCAGCGTTGAAGGGACAGGGCTGGGGGAGACCCAGTACTTC TRBJ2-5 NA TRBV29-1 14 TRBD1
CASSWETGGPDNEQFF TGTGCCAGCAGTTGGGAGACAGGGGGCCCCGACAATGAGCAGTTCTTC TRBJ2-1 NA TRBV12-3/TRBV12-4 16 TRBD1
CASLPQDTSNTGELFF TGCGCCAGCCTCCCTCAAGATACCTCGAACACCGGGGAGCTGTTTTTT TRBJ2-2 NA TRBV5-1 16 NA
CASSRGIGKLFF TGTGCCAGCAGCAGGGGGATTGGAAAACTGTTTTTT TRBJ1-4 NA TRBV7-9 12 NA
CASSELGQNQPQHF TGTGCCAGCAGTGAACTTGGACAGAATCAGCCCCAGCATTTT TRBJ1-5 NA TRBV25-1 14 NA
CASSRGGENIQYF TGTGCCAGCAGCCGGGGAGGGGAAAACATTCAGTACTTC TRBJ2-4 NA TRBV7-9 13 TRBD2
CATSRGRTSGRHEQYF TGTGCCACCAGCAGAGGACGGACTAGCGGGAGACACGAGCAGTACTTC TRBJ2-7 NA TRBV15 16 TRBD2
CSASHRSGNTIYF TGCAGTGCCTCGCATCGCTCTGGAAACACCATATATTTT TRBJ1-3 NA TRBV20-1 13 NA
CAWSRQVNTEAFF TGTGCCTGGTCGCGTCAGGTGAACACTGAAGCTTTCTTT TRBJ1-1 NA TRBV30 13 NA
CASSWDDGGEKLFF TGTGCCAGCAGTTGGGACGACGGAGGAGAAAAACTGTTTTTT TRBJ1-4 NA TRBV12-3/TRBV12-4 14 NA
CASSSGQIQETQYF TGCGCCAGCAGCTCGGGACAGATCCAAGAGACCCAGTACTTC TRBJ2-5 NA TRBV5-1 14 TRBD1
CASTIGSGVSETQYF TGTGCCAGCACAATCGGCTCAGGGGTTTCGGAGACCCAGTACTTC TRBJ2-5 NA TRBV7-9 15 NA
CASSYSSGRLNEQFF TGTGCCAGCAGTTACTCTAGCGGGAGGCTCAATGAGCAGTTCTTC TRBJ2-1 NA TRBV6-5 15 TRBD2
CATNLDRANTGELFF TGTGCCACCAACTTGGACAGGGCGAACACCGGGGAGCTGTTTTTT TRBJ2-2 NA TRBV28 15 TRBD1
CASNLQDQPQHF TGTGCCAGCAACTTACAGGATCAGCCCCAGCATTTT TRBJ1-5 NA TRBV12-3/TRBV12-4 12 NA
CASRTTMGYGYTF TGTGCCAGCAGGACAACGATGGGGTATGGCTACACCTTC TRBJ1-2 NA TRBV6-5 13 NA
CASSQTGSRHTDTQYF TGTGCCAGCAGTCAGACCGGTTCCAGACACACAGATACGCAGTATTTT TRBJ2-3 NA TRBV28 16 NA
CASTAGANQETQYF TGTGCCAGCACAGCGGGGGCCAACCAAGAGACCCAGTACTTC TRBJ2-5 NA TRBV2 14 TRBD2
CASSQEVPYEQYF TGTGCCAGCAGCCAAGAAGTCCCCTACGAGCAGTACTTC TRBJ2-7 NA TRBV3-1 13 NA
CASSLKGLLRYGYTF TGTGCCAGCAGTTTAAAAGGCTTATTACGCTATGGCTACACCTTC TRBJ1-2 NA TRBV27 15 NA
CASSPTRGTTEAFF TGCGCCAGCAGCCCGACCAGGGGTACGACTGAAGCTTTCTTT TRBJ1-1 NA TRBV5-1 14 NA
CARYRTGTKKPTSTDTQYF TGTGCCAGGTACCGGACCGGGACCAAAAAACCCACTAGCACAGATACGCAGTATTTT TRBJ2-3 NA TRBV6-4 19 NA
CSVATGGSGQPQHF TGCAGCGTAGCTACAGGGGGCTCTGGGCAGCCCCAGCATTTT TRBJ1-5 NA TRBV29-1 14 TRBD1
CASLAGGPVKTQYF TGTGCCAGCTTAGCGGGGGGGCCGGTAAAGACCCAGTACTTC TRBJ2-5 NA TRBV2 14 TRBD2
CASSSNRQAGGELFF TGCGCCAGCAGCTCTAACCGACAGGCTGGTGGGGAGCTGTTTTTT TRBJ2-2 NA TRBV5-1 15 NA
CASSQVDRSTEAFF TGCGCCAGCAGCCAAGTCGACAGGAGCACTGAAGCTTTCTTT TRBJ1-1 NA TRBV4-1 14 NA
CASRDTGELFF TGTGCCAGTCGAGACACCGGGGAGCTGTTTTTT TRBJ2-2 NA TRBV7-8 11 NA
CSAGSGANTEAFF TGCAGTGCTGGATCCGGAGCGAACACTGAAGCTTTCTTT TRBJ1-1 NA TRBV20-1 13 NA
CASSFRGSTTDTQYF TGTGCCAGCAGCTTTCGCGGGAGTACCACAGATACGCAGTATTTT TRBJ2-3 NA TRBV5-8 15 TRBD2
CASSLEQGMTEAFF TGTGCCAGCAGCTTGGAACAGGGTATGACTGAAGCTTTCTTT TRBJ1-1 NA TRBV5-4 14 NA
CATIGSGRDGNNEQFF TGTGCCACGATCGGCTCGGGGCGGGACGGTAATAATGAGCAGTTCTTC TRBJ2-1 NA TRBV24-1 16 NA
CASSPQGEGDNEQFF TGTGCCAGCTCACCACAAGGGGAAGGTGACAATGAGCAGTTCTTC TRBJ2-1 NA TRBV18 15 NA
CASSPRQAMNYGYTF TGTGCCAGCAGCCCCCGACAGGCCATGAACTATGGCTACACCTTC TRBJ1-2 NA TRBV9 15 NA
CASSVGGLNEKLFF TGTGCCAGCAGCGTAGGGGGTCTTAATGAAAAACTGTTTTTT TRBJ1-4 NA TRBV9 14 NA
CSARPSSGRRTDTQYF TGCAGTGCTAGACCCTCTAGCGGCCGACGCACAGATACGCAGTATTTT TRBJ2-3 NA TRBV20-1 16 TRBD2
CASSPRGRSYYNEQFF TGTGCCAGCTCACCACGGGGCCGGAGTTACTACAATGAGCAGTTCTTC TRBJ2-1 NA TRBV18 16 NA
CASSPGTSEKQETQYF TGTGCCAGCAGTCCCGGGACTAGCGAAAAACAAGAGACCCAGTACTTC TRBJ2-5 NA TRBV28 16 TRBD2
CASSPQLGLAIQNEQFF TGTGCCAGCTCACCACAGTTGGGACTAGCAATTCAGAATGAGCAGTTCTTC TRBJ2-1 NA TRBV18 17 TRBD2
CASSEGSYDNQPQHF TGTGCCAGCAGTGAAGGGAGCTATGATAATCAGCCCCAGCATTTT TRBJ1-5 NA TRBV6-1 15 NA
CSAARGTSGGISSQQFF TGCAGTGCGGCCAGGGGGACTAGCGGGGGTATTAGTAGTCAGCAGTTCTTC TRBJ2-1 NA TRBV20-1 17 TRBD2
CASSQGVLRNIQYF TGTGCCAGCAGCCAAGGGGTCCTAAGAAACATTCAGTACTTC TRBJ2-4 NA TRBV3-1 14 NA
CASSLGNNEKLFF TGCGCCAGCAGCTTGGGAAATAATGAAAAACTGTTTTTT TRBJ1-4 NA TRBV5-1 13 NA